The rows below give T cell receptor beta chains drawn from one sample of a study of T-cell memory formation after mild COVID-19. Each CDR3 protein is one row after TCRdb ran MiXCR on the 5' RACE reads. The table records 300,000 to 350,000 distinct CDR3 sequences, over 10% of them present only once. Source material: PBMCs or a T cell subset sorted from them (not recorded which). Every receptor here comes from a man between 18 and 29 years old who had mild COVID-19 (a few samples of this study predate the infection). Cell type and time point are not known. Both conserved end residues are part of each CDR3. The D gene is left open where the match is weak. Not all rows give a size; the values are once, few, many and, for expanded clones, a class.

D: NA
size: few
V: TRBV5-5
J: TRBJ1-1
DNA: TGTGCCAGCAGCTTCCTGGGGGTAAACACTGAAGCTTTCTTT
CDR3: CASSFLGVNTEAFF

D: NA
size: few
V: TRBV30
J: TRBJ1-6
DNA: TGTGCCTGGAGTCCGGGAAATTCACCCCTCCACTTT
CDR3: CAWSPGNSPLHF

D: NA
size: many
V: TRBV5-1
J: TRBJ1-6
DNA: TGCGCCAGCAGCTCCGAGGGTAGTTCACCCCTCCACTTT
CDR3: CASSSEGSSPLHF

D: NA
size: NA
V: TRBV6-5
J: TRBJ2-5
DNA: TGTGCCAGCAGTTACTTGGGAGAGGGCCAAGAGACCCAGTACTTC
CDR3: CASSYLGEGQETQYF

D: TRBD1
size: NA
V: TRBV6-1
J: TRBJ1-1
DNA: TGTGCCAGCACTGCGGGACAGGGCGCTTTCTTT
CDR3: CASTAGQGAFF

D: TRBD2
size: NA
V: TRBV7-3
J: TRBJ2-1
DNA: TGTGCCAGCAGCAAGCGGGGGGGGACGAATGAGCAGTTCTTC
CDR3: CASSKRGGTNEQFF

D: NA
size: NA
V: TRBV7-2
J: TRBJ1-5
DNA: TGTGCCAGCAGTCTAGGCTTCAAGCCCCAGCATTTT
CDR3: CASSLGFKPQHF

D: NA
size: NA
V: TRBV15
J: TRBJ2-4
DNA: TGTGCCACCAGCAGTGGTGGAGGTGGCAAAAACATTCAGTACTTC
CDR3: CATSSGGGGKNIQYF

D: NA
size: few
V: TRBV12-3/TRBV12-4
J: TRBJ2-5
DNA: TGTGCCAGCAGAAGGACACGCCAAGAGACCCAGTACTTC
CDR3: CASRRTRQETQYF

D: TRBD2
size: NA
V: TRBV10-3
J: TRBJ2-3
DNA: TGTGCCATCAGCCCGGGACTAGCGGGGGAGTACACTAGCACAGATACGCAGTATTTT
CDR3: CAISPGLAGEYTSTDTQYF

D: NA
size: NA
V: TRBV24-1
J: TRBJ2-1
DNA: TGTGCCACCAGTGATTTCGGGAACGAGCAGTTCTTC
CDR3: CATSDFGNEQFF

D: NA
size: many
V: TRBV7-2
J: TRBJ1-3
DNA: TGTGCCAGCAGCTCCTACAGGAGGCAGGCTGGAAACACCATATATTTT
CDR3: CASSSYRRQAGNTIYF

D: NA
size: few
V: TRBV30
J: TRBJ2-5
DNA: TGTGCCTGGAGTTATCGAGAGACCCAGTACTTC
CDR3: CAWSYRETQYF

D: TRBD1
size: NA
V: TRBV18
J: TRBJ2-3
DNA: TGTGCCAGCTCACAAGAAATTCAGGGGGGCACAGATACGCAGTATTTT
CDR3: CASSQEIQGGTDTQYF

D: NA
size: many
V: TRBV4-1
J: TRBJ2-1
DNA: TGCGCCAGCAGCCAAGGGACGCTTGAGCAGTTCTTC
CDR3: CASSQGTLEQFF

D: TRBD1
size: NA
V: TRBV12-3/TRBV12-4
J: TRBJ2-7
DNA: TGTGCCAGCAGTTTGCGTAACCGGCCCGAGAGGGGGCGGTACGAGCAGTACTTC
CDR3: CASSLRNRPERGRYEQYF

D: NA
size: few
V: TRBV24-1
J: TRBJ2-3
DNA: TGTGCCACCAGTGGGGGGAAGGACTCCACAGATACGCAGTATTTT
CDR3: CATSGGKDSTDTQYF

D: TRBD2
size: NA
V: TRBV4-2
J: TRBJ2-5
DNA: TGTGCCAGCAGCCAAGATCCGGGGGAGGGTGAGACCCAGTACTTC
CDR3: CASSQDPGEGETQYF

D: TRBD1
size: few
V: TRBV7-9
J: TRBJ1-2
DNA: TGTGCCAGCAGCTGGGAGACAGGGAGACACTATGGCTACACCTTC
CDR3: CASSWETGRHYGYTF

D: NA
size: NA
V: TRBV20-1
J: TRBJ2-1
DNA: TGCAGTGCTAGAACCACTCCCTACGAGCAGTTCTTC
CDR3: CSARTTPYEQFF

D: TRBD2
size: few
V: TRBV5-1
J: TRBJ2-5
DNA: TGCGCCAGCAGCCCCGGACTAGCGGGCCTTCAAGAGACCCAGTACTTC
CDR3: CASSPGLAGLQETQYF

D: NA
size: NA
V: TRBV6-2/TRBV6-3
J: TRBJ1-5
DNA: TGTGCCAGCGGAACTAATCAGCCCCAGCATTTT
CDR3: CASGTNQPQHF

D: TRBD1
size: NA
V: TRBV24-1
J: TRBJ2-7
DNA: TGTGCCACCAGTGAGCAGGACAGGCACTACGAGCAGTACTTC
CDR3: CATSEQDRHYEQYF

D: NA
size: many
V: TRBV5-1
J: TRBJ1-1
DNA: TGCGCCAGCAGCTTGCTTCCGGGGAACACTGAAGCTTTCTTT
CDR3: CASSLLPGNTEAFF

D: TRBD1
size: few
V: TRBV5-1
J: TRBJ2-2
DNA: TGCGCCAGCAGCGACCTTGCTGGACAGGGGGCAACCGGGGAGCTGTTTTTT
CDR3: CASSDLAGQGATGELFF

D: NA
size: many
V: TRBV5-1
J: TRBJ2-1
DNA: TGCGCCAGCAGCTATTGGGTAACCTACAATGAGCAGTTCTTC
CDR3: CASSYWVTYNEQFF

D: NA
size: NA
V: TRBV12-3/TRBV12-4
J: TRBJ1-6
DNA: TGTGCCAGCAGTCCGGGGGGAGGTGGGTCACCCCTCCACTTT
CDR3: CASSPGGGGSPLHF

D: TRBD1
size: NA
V: TRBV6-2/TRBV6-3
J: TRBJ1-5
DNA: TGTGCCAGCAGTTTCGACAGGGTTGGGCCCCAGCATTTT
CDR3: CASSFDRVGPQHF

D: TRBD1
size: NA
V: TRBV7-9
J: TRBJ2-1
DNA: TGTGCCAGCAGCGTACTCGGACAGGGGGCATCCTACAATGAGCAGTTCTTC
CDR3: CASSVLGQGASYNEQFF

D: TRBD2
size: NA
V: TRBV6-5
J: TRBJ2-5
DNA: TGTGCCAGCAGCTCTCCCCGGTGGGGGGGAGAAGAGACCCAGTACTTC
CDR3: CASSSPRWGGEETQYF

D: TRBD2
size: few
V: TRBV7-8
J: TRBJ2-1
DNA: TGTGCCAGCAGCTTAGCGCCGGGACTAGCGGGGGTCGATGAGCAGTTCTTC
CDR3: CASSLAPGLAGVDEQFF

D: TRBD1
size: few
V: TRBV29-1
J: TRBJ1-1
DNA: TGCAGCGGTACGGGACAGCCGAACACTGAAGCTTTCTTT
CDR3: CSGTGQPNTEAFF

D: NA
size: few
V: TRBV6-1
J: TRBJ1-1
DNA: TGTGCCAGCAGTGCACCGGGACGGACTTTTGAAGCTTTCTTT
CDR3: CASSAPGRTFEAFF

D: NA
size: NA
V: TRBV7-3
J: TRBJ2-3
DNA: TGTGCCAGCAGCCCGCACCAGGGGTATACGCAGTATTTT
CDR3: CASSPHQGYTQYF

D: NA
size: NA
V: TRBV11-3
J: TRBJ2-1
DNA: TGTGCCAGCAGCTCCGGGGGGCCAGCGAATGAGCAGTTCTTC
CDR3: CASSSGGPANEQFF

D: TRBD2
size: few
V: TRBV20-1
J: TRBJ2-2
DNA: TGCAGTGCTAGCCCCCCAGCGGGGGGGGGAGACACCGGGGAGCTGTTTTTT
CDR3: CSASPPAGGGDTGELFF

D: TRBD1
size: few
V: TRBV7-6
J: TRBJ1-1
DNA: TGTGCCAGCAGCTCGATGACAGGGGCGAACACTGAAGCTTTCTTT
CDR3: CASSSMTGANTEAFF

D: NA
size: few
V: TRBV28
J: TRBJ2-6
DNA: TGTGGCAGTTTCGGGTCTGGGGCCAACGTCCTGACTTTC
CDR3: CGSFGSGANVLTF

D: NA
size: NA
V: TRBV9
J: TRBJ2-2
DNA: TGTGCCAGCAGCGCCGGGGACGGGGAGCTGTTTTTT
CDR3: CASSAGDGELFF

D: TRBD1
size: few
V: TRBV3-1
J: TRBJ1-3
DNA: TGTGCCAGCAGCCCCCAGTGGACAGGGAACACTGGAAACACCATATATTTT
CDR3: CASSPQWTGNTGNTIYF

D: TRBD1
size: NA
V: TRBV12-3/TRBV12-4
J: TRBJ1-4
DNA: TGTGCCAGCAGTGGGGCGGACAGGGGGCTCGAAAAACTGTTTTTT
CDR3: CASSGADRGLEKLFF

D: NA
size: few
V: TRBV7-2
J: TRBJ2-5
DNA: TGTGCCAGCACACTAGGGCAGACGGGCGTTGAAGAGACCCAGTACTTC
CDR3: CASTLGQTGVEETQYF

D: NA
size: NA
V: TRBV7-9
J: TRBJ1-4
DNA: TGTGCCAGCAGCTTGTTACAGGTCCCAAGGGAAAAACTGTTTTTT
CDR3: CASSLLQVPREKLFF